The sequence of this TCR beta chain was determined in a study of blood T cell repertoires in COVID-19. Study summary: COVID-19 samples from acute and convalescent phases originated in the United States, Italy and Spain.

Libraries were prepared by immunoSEQ multiplex PCR; TCRdb keeps only in-frame clonotypes and omits some of them. The sample yields about 150,000 clones, 79% seen once. The CDR3 is 15 amino acids. V shed 4 bases and J 6 bases; nucleotides not matched to a gene: 8. Germline V gives CDR1 KGHDR, CDR2 SFDVKD. The rearrangement joins TRBV24-1 to TRBJ1-2; 9 bases are a match to TRBD1. Sequencing input: PBMCs or T cells enriched from blood (not recorded which). This clonotype was sampled from a woman aged 70-85 years in a cohort exposed to, infected with or recovered from COVID-19 (not recorded which). As DNA, the CDR3 is TGTGCCACCAGTGACCCTGGGACAGGGTTTGATGGCTACACCTTC. This sequence encodes CATSDPGTGFDGYTF.